This record concerns one T cell receptor (beta chain) sequence. Antigen specificity is unknown. These data are taken from a study of cytomegalovirus exposure and HLA in healthy donors. Overall study results and limits: The study flagged approximately 180 TCR beta chains as cytomegalovirus-associated.

PCR primers comprised 60 Vbeta and 13 Jbeta primers. Sequencing was performed with immunoSEQ multiplex PCR; in TCRdb, only in-frame clones are kept and a portion is missing. The data show 150,000 to 200,000 clones, around 77% seen once. CDR3 length: 15 residues. The V segment lost 2 bases and the J segment 2 bases; nucleotides outside the gene matches: 5. Per the germline V gene, CDR1 is MGHDK and CDR2 is SYGVNS. This rearrangement joins TRBV25-1 to TRBJ1-2; 7 bases map to TRBD1. The sequenced material came from PBMCs. The sequence was collected from a man between 25 and 39 years old in good health and CMV-seronegative. This CDR3 reads CASSEPGGSNYGYTF. CDR3 nucleotides: TGTGCCAGCAGTGAACCAGGGGGGTCCAACTATGGCTACACCTTC.